The 26 T cell receptor beta chains below were found in one sample sequenced in a study of beta chain features in type 1 diabetes. Every bit of the isolated RNA underwent reverse transcription, so sequencing read expressed TCRB transcripts. Clones were sequenced by immunoSEQ multiplex PCR, and TCRdb holds only the in-frame ones, with some missing. This table has some 410,000 clones, roughly an eighth appearing once. Material for sequencing was naive CD4+ T cells from blood. These receptor sequences come from a woman between 18 and 30 years old in good health.

The V gene is TRBV5-4, the J gene TRBJ2-5; TRBD1 matches at 7 bases. Germline assignment: CDR1 SGHNT and CDR2 YYREEE (reference sequence). The CDR3 is made up of 13 amino acids. Losses at the gene ends were 6 bases for V and 5 bases for J; bases not matched to a gene: 7. In DNA form, the CDR3 reads TGTGCCAGCACACAGGGGTCTCGGGAGACCCAGTACTTC. Encoded protein: CASTQGSRETQYF. Full variable domain (remainder filled in from reference TRBV5-4 and TRBJ2-5): ETGVTQSPTHLIKTRGQQVTLRCSSQSGHNTVSWYQQALGQGPQFIFQYYREEENGRGNFPPRFSGLQFPNYSSELNVNALELDDSALYLCASTQGSRETQYFGPGTRLLVL.

The table lists this clone with a few counts. The chain links TRBV14 to TRBJ2-1, with D unresolved. The CDR3 consists of 12 residues. Germline values: CDR1 SGHDN, CDR2 FVKESK. V gave up 1 base and J gave up 9 bases, with 7 bases separating them. The CDR3 DNA reads as TGTGCCAGCAGCCAAGTTAAACGTGAGCAGTTCTTC. Translated: CASSQVKREQFF.

V gene TRBV5-4 combines with J gene TRBJ2-3, with no clear D. The CDR3 extends over 13 amino acids. The germline CDR1 and CDR2 sequences are SGHNT and YYREEE (reference sequence). V dropped 4 bases and J dropped 0 bases, with 6 bases sitting between them. CDR3 DNA sequence: TGTGCCAGCAGCGCGTCTAGCACAGATACGCAGTATTTT. Its protein is CASSASSTDTQYF.

The chain carries TRBV14 and TRBJ2-3; D is possibly TRBD1 (5 bases). This CDR3 comprises 13 residues. CDR1 and CDR2 (germline): SGHDN, FVKESK. Trimming took off 4 bases at V and 6 bases at J, with 11 bases between the two ends. The CDR3 region has the DNA TGTGCCAGCAGCCCCAGGGCCCCGGATACGCAGTATTTT. Translated, it gives CASSPRAPDTQYF.

The sample holds a few counts of this clone. The chain links TRBV25-1 to TRBJ1-6; a possible D gene is TRBD1 (6 bases). Germline CDR1 MGHDK, CDR2 SYGVNS. The CDR3 is 15 amino acids. V lost 3 bases and J 7 bases, leaving 13 bases between the germline ends. The CDR3 loop reads CASSDPGQLNSPLHF. For the CDR3, the DNA is TGTGCCAGCAGTGATCCCGGACAGCTAAATTCACCCCTCCACTTT.

About this clone: Distinct nucleotide sequences in the sample also encode this CDR3. The V call is TRBV7-9, the J call TRBJ1-1, with TRBD1 matching over 7 bases. V trimming: 5 bases; J trimming: 2 bases; junction bases outside the gene matches: 5. This CDR3 contains 14 residues. CDR1 and CDR2 (germline): SEHNR, FQNEAQ (reference sequence). The CDR3 DNA sequence: TGTGCCAGCAGCCGGACAGGAGGTAACACTGAAGCTTTCTTT. It yields the protein CASSRTGGNTEAFF.

This clone was seen a few times. The chain recombines TRBV29-1 with TRBJ2-4; D is possibly TRBD2 (5 bases). V lost 5 bases and J 0 bases, leaving 17 bases between the germline ends. This CDR3 is 16 amino acids long. Germline values: CDR1 SQVTM, CDR2 ANQGSEA. CDR3 DNA: TGCAGCGTTTTGTCTCTGAGGGATAAAGCCAAAAACATTCAGTACTTC. Its translation is CSVLSLRDKAKNIQYF.

This chain links TRBV14 with TRBJ2-4; the D is unclear. The CDR3 spans 14 residues. The germline V and J ends were trimmed by 2 bases and 0 bases, with 5 bases remaining between them. The germline gives CDR1 SGHDN, CDR2 FVKESK. CDR3 nucleotides: TGTGCCAGCAGCCAATCGTTAGCCAAAAACATTCAGTACTTC. This gives the protein CASSQSLAKNIQYF.

This clone has only a few counts. The CDR3 sequence: CASSVVVGGAYNEQFF. Here the CDR3 DNA reads TGTGCCAGCAGCGTAGTGGTGGGAGGGGCCTACAATGAGCAGTTCTTC. The rearrangement links TRBV9 to TRBJ2-1; 7 bases line up with TRBD2. The CDR3 loop spans 16 amino acids. Germline lookup yields CDR1 SGDLS and CDR2 YYNGEE. Germline trimming cut 0 bases from V and 2 bases from J; bases unmatched to any gene: 5.

This clone appeared a single time. The CDR3 is CSVGFRRGTDTQYF. The CDR3 DNA sequence: TGCAGCGTTGGATTTCGCAGAGGCACAGATACGCAGTATTTT. The chain links TRBV29-1 to TRBJ2-3, with D uncertain. In germline, CDR1 is SQVTM, CDR2 ANQGSEA. This CDR3 has 14 amino acids. V was cut by 4 bases and J by 1 base, with 12 bases left in between.

This clone was detected only once. This sequence joins TRBV7-6 and TRBJ2-2; 8 nucleotides align to TRBD2. The CDR3 covers 15 residues. Germline-derived CDR1 and CDR2 are SGHVS and FNYEAQ. Unmatched junction bases numbered 2, after V lost 5 bases and J lost 0 bases. CDR3 coding DNA: TGTGCCAGCAGCCCCGGGAGGGCGAACACCGGGGAGCTGTTTTTT. Translation: CASSPGRANTGELFF.

In this sample, this clone turned up many times. This chain connects TRBV21-1 to TRBJ2-5. TRBV21-1 is termed a pseudogene. This CDR3 is built from 13 residues. CDR3 nucleotides: TGTGCCAGCAGCCCCAGAGTTCAAGAGACCCAGTACTTC. It translates to CASSPRVQETQYF.

A few counts support this clone. V usage is TRBV7-6 and J usage is TRBJ2-7, with 15 bases fitting TRBD2. V gave up 0 bases and J gave up 11 bases; unmatched junction bases: 11. The CDR3 loop spans 17 amino acids. Germline-derived CDR1 and CDR2 are SGHVS and FNYEAQ. This CDR3 reads CASSLANPGLAGGPEYF. The CDR3 region has the DNA TGTGCCAGCAGCTTAGCTAACCCGGGACTAGCGGGAGGACCCGAGTACTTC.

The chain combines TRBV21-1 with TRBJ2-1; the DNA was not compared with TRBD2, the D call given in the table. TRBV21-1 is given as a pseudogene. CDR3 size: 19 residues. CDR3 bases: TGTGCCAGCAGCAAAGCTCGGAGACTAGCGGGCCAGAACTACAATGAGCAGTTCTTC. Protein sequence: CASSKARRLAGQNYNEQFF.

The chain couples TRBV28 to TRBJ2-5; unclear D gene. CDR3 length: 16 residues. Trimming cost V 4 bases and J 5 bases, with 20 bases left between them. In germline, CDR1 is MDHEN, CDR2 SYDVKM. The CDR3 coding sequence is TGTGCCAGCAGTTCCCCTTTCCGCACGAGTTTGGAGACCCAGTACTTC. It codes for CASSSPFRTSLETQYF.

This clone occurred a few times. The chain links TRBV7-9 to TRBJ2-7; D is perhaps TRBD1 or TRBD2 (6 bases each). This CDR3 spans 14 amino acids. V lost 8 bases to trimming and J lost 4 bases, with 18 bases between them. CDR1 is SEHNR, CDR2 FQNEAQ, per germline (reference sequence). CDR3 amino acids: CASLSKGGKYEQYV. CDR3 sequence (DNA): TGTGCCAGCCTTTCGAAGGGGGGCAAGTACGAGCAGTACGTC.

This clone has only a few counts. The chain has TRBV7-2 and TRBJ2-3; 8 bases map to TRBD1. J was trimmed by 5 bases and V by 1 base; bases with no gene match: 5. The germline V gene has CDR1 SGHTA and CDR2 FQGNSA. The CDR3 is made up of 15 amino acids. CDR3 residues: CASSLGQGRRDTQYF. DNA for the CDR3: TGTGCCAGCAGCTTAGGACAGGGGCGAAGAGATACGCAGTATTTT.

In its sample, this clone was seen a few times. The V gene is TRBV2, the J gene TRBJ2-1, with unresolved D. Germline V gene lookup returns CDR1 SNHLY and CDR2 FYNNEI. V gave up 0 bases and J gave up 0 bases, with 9 bases separating them. The CDR3 length is 16 residues. The CDR3 reads CASSEAALSSYNEQFF. Written as DNA, the CDR3 is TGTGCCAGCAGTGAAGCGGCACTCAGCTCCTACAATGAGCAGTTCTTC.

This chain uses TRBV19 with TRBJ2-3, with 7 bases identical to TRBD2. The CDR3 covers 14 residues. Germline CDR1 reads LNHDA; CDR2 reads SQIVND (reference sequence). V shed 4 bases, J shed 3 bases, and the junction held 4 bases outside the gene matches. This CDR3 is CASSRWGGTDTQYF. The CDR3 DNA reads as TGTGCCAGTAGTAGATGGGGGGGTACAGATACGCAGTATTTT.

The chain links TRBV28 to TRBJ1-1; 9 bases are a match to TRBD1. Losses at the gene ends were 5 bases for V and 0 bases for J; bases not matched to a gene: 4. The CDR3 contains 15 residues. Germline assignment: CDR1 MDHEN and CDR2 SYDVKM. CDR3 residues: CASSTGGLMNTEAFF. The CDR3 coding sequence is TGTGCCAGCAGTACAGGGGGCCTAATGAACACTGAAGCTTTCTTT.

This clone has a handful of counts. In DNA form, the CDR3 reads TGCAGCGTTGTTTTGAGGGGAGCCTACGAGCAGTACTTC. Translating gives CSVVLRGAYEQYF. J is TRBJ2-7 and V is TRBV29-1; either TRBD1 or TRBD2 may fit D (5 bases each). V was cut by 4 bases and J by 2 bases, with 12 bases left in between. Germline assignment: CDR1 SQVTM and CDR2 ANQGSEA. CDR3 size: 13 residues.

The chain uses TRBV10-3 and TRBJ2-7; a weak D match, TRBD1 (8 bases). The CDR3 has 14 residues. With 4 bases removed from V and 5 bases from J, the gap between germline ends came to 15 bases. CDR1 and CDR2 from the germline V gene are ENHRY and SYGVKD. CDR3 in amino acids: CAISGTGTIDEQYV. CDR3 bases: TGTGCCATCAGTGGGACAGGGACTATTGACGAGCAGTACGTC.

This chain connects TRBV4-2 to TRBJ2-2; D is perhaps TRBD1 (5 bases). Germline assignment: CDR1 LGHNA and CDR2 YNFKEQ. V lost 5 bases and J lost 5, with 12 bases in between. The CDR3 length is 14 residues. CDR3 amino acids: CASSSQGLTGELFF. CDR3 sequence (DNA): TGTGCCAGCAGCTCCCAGGGCCTTACCGGGGAGCTGTTTTTT.

The chain joins TRBV7-9 to TRBJ1-1, with D unclear. Germline lookup yields CDR1 SEHNR and CDR2 FQNEAQ (reference sequence). The CDR3 consists of 13 residues. Deletions cut 3 bases from V and 1 base from J, with 6 bases between. The CDR3 spells CASSFLPNTEAFF. As DNA, the CDR3 is TGTGCCAGCAGCTTTCTCCCGAACACTGAAGCTTTCTTT.

J is TRBJ2-3 and V is TRBV7-3, with 12 bases identical to TRBD2. The CDR3 has 16 residues. The germline V gene has CDR1 SGHTA and CDR2 FQGTGA. With 5 bases clipped from V and 0 bases from J, the junction kept 3 bases outside the gene matches. The CDR3 nucleotides read TGTGCCAGCAGCAAACTAGCGGGGGGTAGCACAGATACGCAGTATTTT. The encoded protein is CASSKLAGGSTDTQYF.

This chain links TRBV7-2 with TRBJ2-3; unclear D gene. V gave up 2 bases and J gave up 2 bases, with 11 bases separating them. Germline V CDR1 and CDR2: SGHTA, FQGNSA. The CDR3 runs 15 residues. DNA of the CDR3: TGTGCCAGCAGCTTAATGGGCTTGCCCACAGATACGCAGTATTTT. Protein product: CASSLMGLPTDTQYF.